This paragraph covers one T cell receptor (beta chain) sequence. These data are taken from a study of blood T cell repertoires in COVID-19. This table comes from immunoSEQ multiplex PCR, and its TCRdb copy is limited to in-frame clones, with some not included. The repertoire has around 300,000 clones, 65% to 90% of them found once; the top ten carry about 7%. Sequenced input: peripheral blood. The clonotype originates from a human donor in a cohort sampled during active COVID-19.

The chain's CDR3 is CASSERGRANTEAFF. The DNA for the CDR3 is TGTGCCAGCAGTGAAAGGGGGCGGGCGAACACTGAAGCTTTCTTT. This chain joins TRBV2 and TRBJ1-1, with TRBD1 identical over 7 bases. V was clipped by 2 bases and J by 1 base; unmatched bases: 4. In germline, CDR1 is SNHLY, CDR2 FYNNEI. This CDR3 is 15 amino acids long.